This TCR beta chain derives from a study of blood T cell repertoires in COVID-19. The repertoire was sequenced with immunoSEQ multiplex PCR; TCRdb's copy has only in-frame clones and lacks some. The repertoire has some 260,000 clones, nearly 90% of them found once; the top ten carry about 3%. The CDR3 covers 11 residues. Looked up from germline, CDR1 is MNHEY and CDR2 is SVGAGI. Trimming shortened V by 4 bases and J by 5 bases, and 6 bases separated the two germline ends. The genes are TRBV6-5 and TRBJ2-7, with D possibly being TRBD1 (6 bases). The sample comprised peripheral blood. The sequence was collected from a man younger than 30 with active or convalescent COVID-19. CDR3 nucleotides: TGTGCCAGCAGTTCAGGGGACGAGCAGTACTTC. Translation: CASSSGDEQYF.